This T cell receptor (beta chain) was sequenced during a study of T cells after posttransplantation cyclophosphamide. Study results and caveats: Donor CD8+ memory clones often dominated recipient blood repertoires at later times. TRB clonality was highly associated with recipient CMV seropositivity and reactivation. Blood and skin or GI T cell repertoires showed limited TRB overlap.

Many counts were recorded for this clone. Its antigen is currently unknown. Germline CDR1 and CDR2: SGHRS and YFSETQ. CDR3 length: 16 amino acids. The V and J ends lost 0 bases and 0 bases respectively, with 12 bases between them. A marrow graft followed busulfan-fludarabine conditioning, with cyclophosphamide on days +3 and +4. This table comes from immunoSEQ multiplex PCR, and its TCRdb copy is limited to in-frame clones, with some not included. The sample includes over 6,000 clones, none of them occurring once. The V call is TRBV5-1, the J call TRBJ2-5; a possible D gene is TRBD2 (5 bases). Sequencing was performed on PBMCs, taken after allogeneic stem cell transplant with posttransplant cyclophosphamide. This receptor was taken from a male patient aged 18 to 35 who received an allogeneic stem cell transplant from an unrelated donor, was CMV-positive, and had acute and chronic GVHD. Part of the T cells may come from the graft donor. The CDR3 coding sequence is TGCGCCAGCAGCTTGGGTTCCGGACTTGACCAAGAGACCCAGTACTTC. Encoded protein: CASSLGSGLDQETQYF.